This passage covers 17 T cell receptor beta chains from one sample sequenced in a study of cytomegalovirus exposure and HLA in healthy donors. Generated by immunoSEQ multiplex PCR, the TCRdb table keeps only in-frame clones and is missing some. The sample contains roughly 120,000 clones, 88% of which appear only once. Sequences were obtained from PBMCs. These receptors all come from a man aged 18 to 29 in good health and CMV-seropositive.

Notes on this clone: Different DNA sequences within this sample yield the same CDR3. The V gene is TRBV7-6, the J gene TRBJ2-1; D might be TRBD2 (5 bases). The CDR3 runs to 15 residues. Germline V CDR1 and CDR2: SGHVS, FNYEAQ. V was pared by 1 base and J by 4 bases, with 11 bases between. The CDR3 DNA follows: TGTGCCAGCAGCTTAGTGGCGGGCGGTTACAATGAGCAGTTCTTC. Amino acid sequence: CASSLVAGGYNEQFF.

The chain has TRBV6-5 and TRBJ2-7; D is unresolved. The CDR3 runs to 16 residues. The germline V and J ends were trimmed by 0 bases and 0 bases, with 12 bases remaining between them. Germline V gives CDR1 MNHEY, CDR2 SVGAGI. The CDR3 DNA reads TGTGCCAGCAGTTACTCGGTGGCTAGTAGCTCCTACGAGCAGTACTTC. It encodes CASSYSVASSSYEQYF.

This chain connects TRBV5-1 to TRBJ1-2; TRBD1 might be the D (5 bases). Germline assignment: CDR1 SGHRS and CDR2 YFSETQ. This CDR3 is built from 17 residues. The V end lost 2 bases, the J end lost 4 bases, and 21 bases lay between the germline ends. Here the CDR3 reads CASSFAYSTAERYGYTF. CDR3 DNA sequence: TGCGCCAGCAGCTTTGCTTACTCGACAGCCGAACGCTATGGCTACACCTTC.

The chain is built from TRBV11-2 and TRBJ2-1; 8 bases match TRBD1. This CDR3 is built from 16 residues. Germline CDR1 and CDR2: SGHAT and FQNNGV. The trim removed 5 bases at V and 6 bases at J, leaving 12 bases unmatched. As DNA, the CDR3 is TGTGCCAGCAGCGACGGACAGGGTTTGATCTTCAATGAGCAGTTCTTC. Translating gives CASSDGQGLIFNEQFF.

The gene calls are TRBV11-3 and TRBJ2-3; 8 nucleotides line up with TRBD2. The CDR3 spans 15 residues. V was clipped by 5 bases and J by 3 bases; unmatched bases: 7. CDR1 SGHNT and CDR2 YENEEA come from the germline V gene. The CDR3 DNA sequence: TGTGCCAGCAGCCCGGGGGGGCGCGGTACAGATACGCAGTATTTT. Translating it yields CASSPGGRGTDTQYF.

The chain employs TRBV6-5 and TRBJ2-3; the D is unclear. Trimming shortened V by 5 bases and J by 1 base, and 10 bases separated the two germline ends. Germline V gives CDR1 MNHEY, CDR2 SVGAGI. The CDR3 sequence is 14 residues long. Written as DNA, the CDR3 is TGTGCCAGCAGTATCGAGCGAGGCACAGATACGCAGTATTTT. It specifies CASSIERGTDTQYF.

This chain uses TRBV2 with TRBJ1-1; no reliable D call. V lost 4 bases and J 9 bases, leaving 30 bases between the germline ends. Germline CDR1 SNHLY, CDR2 FYNNEI. The CDR3 is 18 residues long. In DNA form, the CDR3 reads TGTGCCAGCAGTGGGTCGTTGGGGAGGCTAGATGGAGATACCCAAGCTTTCTTT. Translation: CASSGSLGRLDGDTQAFF.

The chain carries TRBV27 and TRBJ1-2, with TRBD1 as a possible D gene (5 bases). Germline V gene sequence: CDR1 MNHEY, CDR2 SMNVEV (reference sequence). The CDR3 covers 17 residues. V was pared by 3 bases and J by 3 bases, with 20 bases between. CDR3 sequence reads: CASSFPPRRTSHYGYTF. The DNA for the CDR3 is TGTGCCAGCAGTTTCCCCCCCCGAAGGACATCCCACTATGGCTACACCTTC.

CDR3 sequence (DNA): TGTGCCAGCAGCCACCCATCAGACAACCCGGGGGCCCAGTACTTC. As protein: CASSHPSDNPGAQYF. The chain is built from TRBV7-9 and TRBJ2-5, with a weak D call TRBD2 (6 bases). V was pared by 5 bases and J by 9 bases, with 22 bases between. Germline CDR1 reads SEHNR; CDR2 reads FQNEAQ (reference sequence). This CDR3 contains 15 residues.

As concerns this clone: The junction departs from the called germline gene at one end, perhaps through a read error. The chain employs TRBV18 and TRBJ2-5; D perhaps matches TRBD1 (5 bases). The germline V gene has CDR1 KGHSH and CDR2 LQKENI. The CDR3 loop spans 13 amino acids. Here the CDR3 DNA reads TGTGCCACCTCAATGAAGGGGATGGAGACCCAGTACTTC. Translating gives CATSMKGMETQYF.

The rearrangement uses TRBV5-6 and TRBJ2-1, with 7 bases aligning to TRBD2. CDR1 and CDR2 from the germline V gene are SGHDT and YYEEEE. This CDR3 has 16 amino acids. V lost 7 bases to trimming and J lost 8 bases; unmatched junction nucleotides: 18. The CDR3 DNA reads TGTGCCAGCTCCACGAGGGTGACAGCGGGGCGCGATGAGCAGTTCTTC. Its translation: CASSTRVTAGRDEQFF.

This chain uses TRBV4-2 with TRBJ1-3; D gene uncertain. The CDR3 has 12 residues. Trimming removed 1 base at V and 8 bases at J, with 6 bases between. The V gene's germline CDR1 is LGHNA and CDR2 YNFKEQ. CDR3 DNA: TGTGCCAGCAGCCAAGTTACAGACACCATATATTTT. It yields the protein CASSQVTDTIYF.

The V call is TRBV7-9, the J call TRBJ2-1; D remains unclear. Trimming stripped 4 bases from V and 6 bases from J, with 16 bases between. The CDR3 consists of 15 residues. CDR1 is SEHNR, CDR2 FQNEAQ, per germline (reference sequence). In DNA, the CDR3 is TGTGCCAGCAGCTCGTCAGACCGAGGCTTCAATGAGCAGTTCTTC. Amino acids: CASSSSDRGFNEQFF.

The gene calls are TRBV4-2 and TRBJ2-2; tentatively, D is TRBD1 (6 bases). The germline V gene has CDR1 LGHNA and CDR2 YNFKEQ. Trimming stripped 2 bases from V and 0 bases from J, with 16 bases between. The CDR3 extends over 18 amino acids. Here the CDR3 DNA reads TGTGCCAGCAGCCAACAACAGGGCTCCCCCGCGAACACCGGGGAGCTGTTTTTT. The encoded protein is CASSQQQGSPANTGELFF.

The chain joins TRBV19 to TRBJ2-7; D perhaps matches TRBD2 (5 bases). This CDR3 is 13 amino acids long. Germline-derived CDR1 and CDR2 are LNHDA and SQIVND (reference sequence). V lost 4 bases, J lost 3 bases, and 10 bases lay in between. The CDR3 protein is CASSKMAGYEQYF. In DNA form, the CDR3 reads TGTGCCAGTAGTAAAATGGCGGGCTACGAGCAGTACTTC.

The chain uses TRBV11-2 and TRBJ2-1; no reliable D call. Trimming left V 0 bases short and J 5 bases short, with 14 bases between. Germline V CDR1 and CDR2: SGHAT, FQNNGV. The CDR3 spans 16 residues. The CDR3 region is CASSLDVKQFHNEQFF. For the CDR3, the DNA is TGTGCCAGCAGCTTAGACGTTAAACAGTTCCACAATGAGCAGTTCTTC. The full variable domain, in which reference TRBV11-2 and TRBJ2-1 provide the parts outside the CDR3, is EAGVAQSPRYKIIEKRQSVAFWCNPISGHATLYWYQQILGQGPKLLIQFQNNGVVDDSQLPKDRFSAERLKGVDSTLKIQPAKLEDSAVYLCASSLDVKQFHNEQFFGPGTRLTVL.

CDR3: CASSLHRGDYSNTGELFF. Written as DNA, the CDR3 is TGTGCCAGCAGTTTACACAGGGGGGATTACTCTAACACCGGGGAGCTGTTTTTT. The rearrangement links TRBV28 to TRBJ2-2, with TRBD1 matching over 8 bases. The CDR3 has 18 amino acids. The V gene end was trimmed by 2 bases and the J gene end by 2 bases; junction bases not matched to a gene: 10. The V gene's germline CDR1 is MDHEN and CDR2 SYDVKM.